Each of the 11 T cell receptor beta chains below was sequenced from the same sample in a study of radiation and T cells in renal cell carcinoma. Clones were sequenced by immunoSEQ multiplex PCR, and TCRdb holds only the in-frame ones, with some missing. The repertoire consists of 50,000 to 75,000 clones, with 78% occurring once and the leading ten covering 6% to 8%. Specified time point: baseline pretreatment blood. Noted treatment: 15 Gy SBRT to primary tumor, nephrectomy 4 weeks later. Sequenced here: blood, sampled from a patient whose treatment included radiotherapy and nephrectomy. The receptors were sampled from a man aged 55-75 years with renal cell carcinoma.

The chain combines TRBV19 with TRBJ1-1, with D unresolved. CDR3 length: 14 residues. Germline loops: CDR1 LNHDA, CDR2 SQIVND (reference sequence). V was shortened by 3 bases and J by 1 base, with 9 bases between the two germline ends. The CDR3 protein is CASSIKGKNTEAFF. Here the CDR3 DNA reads TGTGCCAGTAGTATCAAAGGGAAGAACACTGAAGCTTTCTTT.

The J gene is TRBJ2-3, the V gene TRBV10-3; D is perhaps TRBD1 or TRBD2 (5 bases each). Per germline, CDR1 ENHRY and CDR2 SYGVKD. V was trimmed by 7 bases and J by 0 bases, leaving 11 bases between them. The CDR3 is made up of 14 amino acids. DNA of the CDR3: TGTGCCATCAATCCGGGACCAAGCACAGATACGCAGTATTTT. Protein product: CAINPGPSTDTQYF.

The DNA of the CDR3 is TGTGCCAGCAGCCGGGGCCCCTCCGCCAAAAACATTCAGTACTTC. Protein product: CASSRGPSAKNIQYF. The chain recombines TRBV14 with TRBJ2-4, with D maybe TRBD1 (5 bases). The CDR3 covers 15 residues. CDR1 is SGHDN, CDR2 FVKESK, per germline. Deletions cut 4 bases from V and 1 base from J, with 11 bases between.

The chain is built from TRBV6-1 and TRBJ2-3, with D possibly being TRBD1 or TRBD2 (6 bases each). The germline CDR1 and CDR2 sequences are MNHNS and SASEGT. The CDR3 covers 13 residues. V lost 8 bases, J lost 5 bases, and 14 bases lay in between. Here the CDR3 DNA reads TGTGCCAGCGGGGATGGGGGGCGAGATACGCAGTATTTT. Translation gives CASGDGGRDTQYF.

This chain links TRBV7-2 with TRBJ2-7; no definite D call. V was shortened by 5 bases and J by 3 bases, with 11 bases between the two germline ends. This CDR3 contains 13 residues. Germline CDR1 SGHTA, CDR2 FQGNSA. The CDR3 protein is CASSRDRLYEQYF. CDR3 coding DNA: TGTGCCAGCAGCCGCGACCGCCTCTACGAGCAGTACTTC.

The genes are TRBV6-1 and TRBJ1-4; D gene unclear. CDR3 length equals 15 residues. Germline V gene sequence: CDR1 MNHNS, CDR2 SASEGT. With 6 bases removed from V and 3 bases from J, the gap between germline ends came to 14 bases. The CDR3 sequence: CASSALGESNEKLFF. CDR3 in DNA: TGTGCCAGCAGCGCCCTTGGGGAGTCTAATGAAAAACTGTTTTTT.

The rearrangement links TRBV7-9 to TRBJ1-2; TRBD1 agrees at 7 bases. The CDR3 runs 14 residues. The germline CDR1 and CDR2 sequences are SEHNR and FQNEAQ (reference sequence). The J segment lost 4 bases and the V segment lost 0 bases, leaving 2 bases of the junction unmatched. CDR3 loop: CASSLAQGGYGYTF. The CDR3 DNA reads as TGTGCCAGCAGCTTAGCGCAGGGGGGCTATGGCTACACCTTC.

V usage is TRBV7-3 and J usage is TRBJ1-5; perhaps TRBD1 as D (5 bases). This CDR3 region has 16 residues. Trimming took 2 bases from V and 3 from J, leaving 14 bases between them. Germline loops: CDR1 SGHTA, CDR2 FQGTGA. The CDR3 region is CASSLFGASYNQPQHF. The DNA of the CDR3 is TGTGCCAGCAGCTTATTCGGGGCGTCCTACAATCAGCCCCAGCATTTT.

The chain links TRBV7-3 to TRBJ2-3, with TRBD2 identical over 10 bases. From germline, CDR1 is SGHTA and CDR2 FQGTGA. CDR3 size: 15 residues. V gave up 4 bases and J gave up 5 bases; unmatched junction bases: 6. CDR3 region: CASSSIAGGGDTQYF. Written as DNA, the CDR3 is TGTGCCAGCAGCTCAATAGCGGGAGGTGGAGATACGCAGTATTTT.

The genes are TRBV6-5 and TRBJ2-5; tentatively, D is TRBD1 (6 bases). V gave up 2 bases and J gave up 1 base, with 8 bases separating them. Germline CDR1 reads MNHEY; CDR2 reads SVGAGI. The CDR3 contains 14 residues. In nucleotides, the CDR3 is TGTGCCAGCAGTTACACAGGGTTCCAAGAGACCCAGTACTTC. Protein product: CASSYTGFQETQYF.

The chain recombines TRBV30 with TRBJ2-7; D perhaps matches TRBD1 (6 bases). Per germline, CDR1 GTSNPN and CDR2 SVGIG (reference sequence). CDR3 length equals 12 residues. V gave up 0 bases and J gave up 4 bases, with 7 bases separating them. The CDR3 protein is CAWSVGQYEQYV. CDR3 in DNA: TGTGCCTGGAGTGTAGGACAGTACGAGCAGTACGTC.